The source of this T cell receptor beta chain is a study of T cell responses to AZD1222 COVID-19 vaccine. About this clone: Antigen unknown.

V gave up 10 bases and J gave up 2 bases, with 21 bases separating them. The CDR3 is 17 amino acids. CDR1 is MNHEY and CDR2 is SMNVEV in the germline V gene (reference sequence). Notes on the study in general: The peak T cell response came first, and repertoires were sampled only after it. Just a handful of AZD1222 recipients were seropositive at baseline.

The data were produced by immunoSEQ multiplex PCR, yet TCRdb's version contains in-frame clones alone and is incomplete. The table shows roughly 120,000 clones, with about nine tenths occurring only once. The sequence came from an adult in good health. The chain recombines TRBV27 with TRBJ1-6; TRBD1 might be the D (6 bases). This material consisted of peripheral blood, taken on day 0 of AZD1222 vaccination. CDR3 sequence reads: CATSPGGGPPYNSPLHF. The CDR3 bases are TGTGCCACTTCCCCCGGGGGGGGCCCCCCCTATAATTCACCCCTCCACTTT.